What follows is one T cell receptor (beta chain) and its context. This sample is part of a study of blood T cell repertoires in COVID-19. In the study's own analysis: Amplifying reference gene primers gave estimates of nucleated cell counts. Assay: immunoSEQ multiplex PCR; the TCRdb copy retains only in-frame clones and omits some. V and J calls plus clone size are reproduced from that table; the DNA served to infer D and trimming. The top ten hold roughly 25% of the sample, which has some 98,000 clones, 75% to 85% seen once. The CDR3 covers 15 residues. Germline assignment: CDR1 LGHNA and CDR2 YNFKEQ. The V gene end was trimmed by 1 base and the J gene end by 1 base; junction bases not matched to a gene: 3.

V and J are TRBV4-2 and TRBJ1-1, with 7 bases identical to TRBD1. The sample taken for sequencing was peripheral blood. This clonotype was obtained from a man aged 55-75 years with acute or convalescent COVID-19. The CDR3 DNA reads as TGTGCCAGCAGCCAAGGGGACAGAAAGAACACTGAAGCTTTCTTT. Protein: CASSQGDRKNTEAFF.